This T cell receptor (beta chain) originates from a study of T cells in localized non-small cell lung cancer. The CDR3 totals 15 residues. The germline gives CDR1 SGDLS, CDR2 YYNGEE. V was pared by 3 bases and J by 6 bases, with 4 bases of the junction left unmatched. Here immunoSEQ multiplex PCR was the method, and the copy in TCRdb shows in-frame clones only, minus some. The profile shows around 39,000 clones, 80% to 90% of them singletons. Study-wide points: It remains possible that heterogeneity exists, since only one tumor region was sequenced. Clonality of T cells reached its maximum in uninvolved adjacent lung, surpassing tumor.

About this clone: Antigen unknown.

This specimen was peripheral blood, taken before any cancer treatment. The sequence was obtained from a woman aged 35 to 75 with stage I lung adenocarcinoma. The chain links TRBV9 to TRBJ1-4; 11 bases line up with TRBD1. CDR3 sequence: CASSGGQGAYEKLFF. CDR3 in DNA: TGTGCCAGCAGCGGAGGACAGGGGGCTTATGAAAAACTGTTTTTT.